The 11 T cell receptor beta chains reported below all come from one sample, sequenced in a study of vaccination and CD4 T cells after COVID-19. With the Oncomine TCR Beta short-read assay, DNA from cultured CD4+ T cells was sequenced. TCRdb redid the calling of the PCR reads with MiXCR, one entry per CDR3 protein. The data show around 21,000 distinct CDR3 sequences, with around 50% seen just once and roughly 15% held by the top ten. Antigens for these TCRs are unknown. Described treatment: approximately 11-day PBMC culture with coronavirus spike peptide pools or control peptides (ViraFEST assay). The sequenced material came from CD4+ T cells from blood, cultured in vitro. Receptors were obtained from a human donor who had recovered from COVID-19.

This clonotype was counted between two and nine times. CDR3 residues: CASSLAPSGRGYNEQFF. CDR3 nucleotide sequence: TGTGCCAGCAGCTTAGCCCCTAGCGGGAGAGGATACAATGAGCAGTTCTTC. The chain employs TRBV11-2 and TRBJ2-1; 10 bases align to TRBD2. Germline V lookup: CDR1 SGHAT, CDR2 FQNNGV. CDR3 size: 17 residues. J was trimmed by 4 bases and V by 1 base; bases with no gene match: 7.

The J gene is TRBJ2-3, the V gene TRBV20-1, with D perhaps TRBD1 (5 bases). This CDR3 is built from 15 residues. CDR1 and CDR2 from the germline V gene are DFQATT and SNEGSKA (reference sequence). The V end was cut by 0 bases, the J end by 6 bases, with 16 bases between. CDR3 nucleotides: TGCAGTGCTAGAGATGTAAGGGGCCCTATGGATACGCAGTATTTT. This sequence encodes CSARDVRGPMDTQYF.

In this sample, this clonotype turned up once. The genes are TRBV19 and TRBJ1-5, with TRBD1 matching over 8 bases. The CDR3 length is 17 residues. V lost 5 bases to trimming and J lost 0 bases; unmatched junction nucleotides: 9. Germline V gene data show CDR1 as LNHDA and CDR2 as SQIVND (reference sequence). The CDR3 sequence is CASSVRQGTYSNQPQHF. CDR3 DNA sequence: TGTGCCAGTAGTGTCCGACAGGGGACCTATAGCAATCAGCCCCAGCATTTT.

V gene TRBV20-1 combines with J gene TRBJ1-4; 8 bases map to TRBD1. The CDR3 totals 14 residues. Germline CDR1 DFQATT, CDR2 SNEGSKA (reference sequence). Trimming removed 3 bases from V and 7 bases from J; junction bases left unmatched: 7. CDR3 in DNA: TGCAGTGCTAGGCAGGGGGCTGGAGGTGAAAAACTGTTTTTT. Protein: CSARQGAGGEKLFF.

The CDR3 DNA is TGTGCCAGCAGCCGGGACAAGAGGGCCGGGACAACGAACACTGAAGCTTTCTTT. Translating gives CASSRDKRAGTTNTEAFF. The rearrangement joins TRBV6-1 to TRBJ1-1, with D perhaps matching TRBD1 (6 bases). This CDR3 spans 18 amino acids. Trimming stripped 6 bases from V and 1 base from J, with 24 bases between. Germline CDR1 and CDR2: MNHNS and SASEGT.

This clonotype was recorded a few times. The chain uses TRBV10-2 and TRBJ2-2; no clear D. The V end lost 7 bases, the J end lost 5 bases, and 11 bases lay between the germline ends. Germline V gene lookup returns CDR1 WSHSY and CDR2 SAAADI. The CDR3 spans 13 residues. The CDR3 DNA reads as TGCGCCAGCATTGATCGGTGGACCGGGGAGCTGTTTTTT. Protein sequence: CASIDRWTGELFF.

This clonotype has just one count. This chain links TRBV6-1 with TRBJ2-7; tentatively, D is TRBD1 or TRBD2 (5 bases each). This CDR3 spans 15 amino acids. Trimming removed 7 bases from V and 4 bases from J, with 20 bases in between. CDR1 is MNHNS and CDR2 is SASEGT in the germline V gene. CDR3 DNA: TGTGCCAGCACGCCAACCCAGGGACCAATATACGAGCAGTACTTC. Amino acids: CASTPTQGPIYEQYF.

This clonotype was recorded once. The rearrangement links TRBV20-1 to TRBJ2-7, with 10 bases aligning to TRBD2. V lost 3 bases to trimming and J lost 4 bases; unmatched junction nucleotides: 9. The germline V gene encodes CDR1 DFQATT and CDR2 SNEGSKA (reference sequence). This CDR3 is 15 amino acids long. The chain's CDR3 is CSASTLAGRSYEQYF. The DNA of the CDR3 is TGCAGTGCTAGTACACTAGCGGGGAGGAGTTACGAGCAGTACTTC.

The chain carries TRBV20-1 and TRBJ2-7, with D perhaps TRBD2 (5 bases). Germline CDR1 DFQATT, CDR2 SNEGSKA (reference sequence). Trimming removed 0 bases from V and 0 bases from J, with 12 bases in between. The CDR3 consists of 15 residues. The CDR3 region is CSARDPGISSYEQYF. CDR3 sequence (DNA): TGCAGTGCTAGAGATCCGGGGATCAGCTCCTACGAGCAGTACTTC.

The rearrangement uses TRBV12-3 or TRBV12-4 and TRBJ2-3; TRBD2 matches at 10 bases. This CDR3 is 19 amino acids long. The V and J ends lost 5 bases and 2 bases, in that order; junction bases with no gene match: 16. The DNA of the CDR3 is TGTGCCAGCAGTAAGCGGGGGGGTAGCTTCAGGGGATCCACAGATACGCAGTATTTT. Encoded protein: CASSKRGGSFRGSTDTQYF.

This chain joins TRBV20-1 and TRBJ1-3; 7 bases agree with TRBD1. The length of the CDR3 is 14 residues. Germline assignment: CDR1 DFQATT and CDR2 SNEGSKA (reference sequence). J lost 0 bases, V lost 5 bases, and 4 bases had no gene match. The CDR3 reads CSAPDRVSGNTIYF. The DNA of the CDR3 is TGCAGTGCTCCAGACAGGGTCTCTGGAAACACCATATATTTT.